A single sample is the source of the 2 T cell receptor beta chains below, sequenced in a study of blood T cell repertoires in COVID-19. Data came from immunoSEQ multiplex PCR; TCRdb stores just in-frame clones and leaves some out. The table records roughly 280,000 clones, approximately 89% of them present only once. Specimen: PBMCs or T cells enriched from blood (not recorded which). The receptors come from a woman aged 55-70 years who had recovered from COVID-19.

The chain is built from TRBV19 and TRBJ2-7; no reliable D call. This CDR3 region has 14 residues. The ends were cut back, 5 bases at V and 5 bases at J, with 16 bases in the middle. Per the germline V gene, CDR1 is LNHDA and CDR2 is SQIVND (reference sequence). CDR3 nucleotide sequence: TGTGCCAGTAGTTCGACTCCTCTTGTCGACGAGCAGTACTTC. Translated, it gives CASSSTPLVDEQYF. Full variable domain (missing parts from reference TRBV19 and TRBJ2-7): DGGITQSPKYLFRKEGQNVTLSCEQNLNHDAMYWYRQDPGQGLRLIYYSQIVNDFQKGDIAEGYSVSREKKESFPLTVTSAQKNPTAFYLCASSSTPLVDEQYFGPGTRLTVT.

This clone was found once. The chain employs TRBV18 and TRBJ2-7; 7 nucleotides align to TRBD1. The length of the CDR3 is 13 residues. J lost 6 bases, V lost 5 bases, and 7 bases had no gene match. Germline V gene lookup returns CDR1 KGHSH and CDR2 LQKENI. Written as DNA, the CDR3 is TGTGCCAGCTCAAGGGATGACAGGGCCGAGCAGTACTTC. Amino acids: CASSRDDRAEQYF.